This paragraph reports one TCR beta chain. The V segment lost 4 bases and the J segment 1 base; nucleotides outside the gene matches: 5. The CDR3 runs to 15 residues. In germline, CDR1 is SGHVS, CDR2 FNYEAQ. By 5'RACE template switching, TCR cDNA was produced, with a universal primer site and UMIs added in the process. In TCRdb, the 5' RACE reads were re-called with MiXCR into one record per CDR3 protein. The sample consists of some 160,000 distinct CDR3 sequences, roughly a tenth of them appearing once. This record belongs to a study of T cells after yellow fever vaccination. The chain employs TRBV7-6 and TRBJ1-2; 8 nucleotides match TRBD1. The sequences come from CD8+ T cells sorted from PBMCs, collected 45 days after the yellow fever booster vaccination. The sequence was collected from a young man who received the YFV17D yellow fever vaccine. This CDR3 is CASSSGQGINYGYTF. Written as DNA, the CDR3 is TGTGCCAGCAGCTCCGGACAGGGAATTAACTATGGCTACACCTTC.